The 24 T cell receptor beta chains in this list originate from one sample, sequenced in a study of cytomegalovirus exposure and HLA in healthy donors. Primers included in the PCR were 60 Vbeta and 13 Jbeta primers. Assay used: immunoSEQ multiplex PCR; TCRdb lists only in-frame clones, some missing. The table has 85,000 to 120,000 clones, more than 65% seen once; the top ten hold under 7.5%. The source material was PBMCs. The receptors originated from a woman in her forties or fifties in good health and CMV-seropositive.

This clone was seen only a few times. The chain uses TRBV5-1 and TRBJ2-7; 15 positions agree with TRBD2. Losses at the gene ends were 0 bases for V and 4 bases for J; bases not matched to a gene: 2. CDR1 SGHRS and CDR2 YFSETQ come from the germline V gene. This CDR3 contains 16 residues. The CDR3 is CASSLGTSGGGYEQYF. As DNA, the CDR3 is TGCGCCAGCAGCTTGGGGACTAGCGGGGGGGGATACGAGCAGTACTTC. The full variable domain, its missing parts supplied by reference TRBV5-1 and TRBJ2-7, is KAGVTQTPRYLIKTRGQQVTLSCSPISGHRSVSWYQQTPGQGLQFLFEYFSETQRNKGNFPGRFSGRQFSNSRSEMNVSTLELGDSALYLCASSLGTSGGGYEQYFGPGTRLTVT.

There are a few counts of this clone. This rearrangement joins TRBV7-6 to TRBJ1-6; a possible D gene is TRBD1 (6 bases). The germline CDR1 and CDR2 sequences are SGHVS and FNYEAQ. V was pared by 0 bases and J by 8 bases, with 14 bases between. CDR3 size: 16 residues. CDR3 amino acids: CASSLAASGTYSPLHF. DNA of the CDR3: TGTGCCAGCAGCTTAGCTGCGTCAGGGACATATTCACCCCTCCACTTT.

This clone came up a few times. The junction does not match germline at one end; this may be a read error. This chain connects TRBV30 to TRBJ2-5; 9 bases agree with TRBD1. The CDR3 loop spans 14 amino acids. Per germline, CDR1 GTSNPN and CDR2 SVGIG (reference sequence). CDR3 nucleotides: TGTGCCTGGGACAGCAACAGGGGGCAAGGGACCCAGTACTTC. Translated, it gives CAWDSNRGQGTQYF.

The chain has TRBV4-3 and TRBJ1-2, with D hard to call. V was clipped by 3 bases and J by 2 bases, with 4 bases between them. The CDR3 spans 12 residues. Per germline, CDR1 LGHNA and CDR2 YSLEER. CDR3 coding DNA: TGCGCCAGCAGCCAGGAGAACTATGGCTACACCTTC. It codes for CASSQENYGYTF.

The chain has TRBV5-6 and TRBJ1-5, with D possibly being TRBD1 (5 bases). Per the germline V gene, CDR1 is SGHDT and CDR2 is YYEEEE. This CDR3 is 15 amino acids long. V gave up 3 bases and J gave up 7 bases, with 17 bases separating them. In DNA form, the CDR3 reads TGTGCCAGCAGCTCCTCCGGGCGGGGACGACAGCCCCAGCATTTT. Its protein is CASSSSGRGRQPQHF. Combining the CDR3 with reference TRBV5-6 and TRBJ1-5 gives the whole variable domain DAGVTQSPTHLIKTRGQQVTLRCSPKSGHDTVSWYQQALGQGPQFIFQYYEEEERQRGNFPDRFSGHQFPNYSSELNVNALLLGDSALYLCASSSSGRGRQPQHFGDGTRLSIL.

The chain is built from TRBV5-1 and TRBJ1-5, with D possibly being TRBD1 (5 bases). Trimming pared 0 bases from V and 4 bases from J, leaving 8 bases between. The CDR3 has 14 amino acids. Looked up from germline, CDR1 is SGHRS and CDR2 is YFSETQ. This chain's CDR3 is CASSLEGLNQPQHF. CDR3 nucleotide sequence: TGCGCCAGCAGCTTGGAGGGACTTAATCAGCCCCAGCATTTT.

The chain employs TRBV7-9 and TRBJ2-2; a possible D gene is TRBD1 (5 bases). Trimming removed 11 bases from V and 1 base from J, with 17 bases in between. Germline V gene data show CDR1 as SEHNR and CDR2 as FQNEAQ (reference sequence). CDR3 length: 15 amino acids. CDR3 nucleotides: TGTGCCTCTCAAGAAACAGGACGGAACACCGGGGAGCTGTTTTTT. Its translation is CASQETGRNTGELFF.

V and J are TRBV28 and TRBJ1-6, with D possibly matching TRBD1 (5 bases). The CDR3 is made up of 14 amino acids. V gave up 6 bases and J gave up 7 bases, with 13 bases separating them. Germline lookup yields CDR1 MDHEN and CDR2 SYDVKM. The CDR3 bases are TGTGCCAGCAGCCTCAGGGTTCGAAATTCACCCCTCCACTTT. Its protein is CASSLRVRNSPLHF.

This chain connects TRBV5-5 to TRBJ1-5; D is perhaps TRBD1 (6 bases). The CDR3 runs 15 residues. The germline V and J ends were trimmed by 1 base and 1 base, with 9 bases remaining between them. Germline CDR1 SGHKS, CDR2 YYEKEE (reference sequence). The CDR3 reads CASSLYQGSNQPQHF. The CDR3 DNA reads as TGTGCCAGCAGCTTGTATCAGGGGAGCAATCAGCCCCAGCATTTT.

This clone was seen a single time. This rearrangement joins TRBV7-2 to TRBJ1-2; D may be TRBD1 (5 bases). The CDR3 contains 13 residues. Trimming stripped 5 bases from V and 8 bases from J, with 15 bases between. Germline CDR1 and CDR2: SGHTA and FQGNSA. The CDR3 here is CASSPGLRDGYTF. The DNA for the CDR3 is TGTGCCAGCAGCCCAGGGTTAAGAGACGGCTACACCTTC.

The chain recombines TRBV4-2 with TRBJ2-3, with a tentative D call TRBD2 (6 bases). Trimming took 5 bases from V and 2 from J, leaving 17 bases between them. The V gene's germline CDR1 is LGHNA and CDR2 YNFKEQ. The CDR3 is 16 residues long. The CDR3 is CASSSGGENPTDTQYF. DNA for the CDR3: TGTGCCAGCAGCTCGGGCGGGGAGAACCCCACAGATACGCAGTATTTT.

This sequence joins TRBV6-5 and TRBJ2-5; 7 bases fit TRBD2. The DNA end lines up better with TRBJ2-7; the J call may be wrong. Germline CDR1 MNHEY, CDR2 SVGAGI. CDR3 size: 15 residues. The CDR3 DNA reads TGTGCCAGCAGTTATGGGGGGGACTTTTCCTACGAGCAGTACTTC. Translating it yields CASSYGGDFSYEQYF.

The chain is built from TRBV7-9 and TRBJ2-1; 7 nucleotides agree with TRBD2. The CDR3 is 16 amino acids. CDR1 SEHNR and CDR2 FQNEAQ come from the germline V gene (reference sequence). Unmatched junction bases numbered 12, after V lost 1 base and J lost 9 bases. CDR3 DNA sequence: TGTGCCAGCAGCTTAGACCCCCCAGCGGGGCGGGGTGAGCAGTTCTTC. Translated, it gives CASSLDPPAGRGEQFF.

This clone came up once. The chain couples TRBV27 to TRBJ2-6; the D gene is possibly TRBD2 (5 bases). Germline CDR1 and CDR2: MNHEY and SMNVEV (reference sequence). Trimming shortened V by 10 bases and J by 0 bases, and 13 bases separated the two germline ends. The length of the CDR3 is 15 residues. The CDR3 is CATGEPASGANVLTF. CDR3 nucleotides: TGTGCCACTGGGGAGCCCGCCTCTGGGGCCAACGTCCTGACTTTC.

The chain combines TRBV7-3 with TRBJ2-2; possible D gene TRBD1, 6 bases. Trimming stripped 5 bases from V and 2 bases from J, with 12 bases between. Germline-derived CDR1 and CDR2 are SGHTA and FQGTGA. The CDR3 loop spans 15 amino acids. In DNA form, the CDR3 reads TGTGCCAGCAGCCACCGGGACACCAACACCGGGGAGCTGTTTTTT. This encodes CASSHRDTNTGELFF.

The chain carries TRBV27 and TRBJ2-3; D is uncertain. With 1 base removed from V and 5 bases from J, the gap between germline ends came to 16 bases. Germline V gene sequence: CDR1 MNHEY, CDR2 SMNVEV (reference sequence). The CDR3 totals 16 residues. CDR3 sequence (DNA): TGTGCCAGCAGTTTATTGGGCCTCGGCCTGGGAGATACGCAGTATTTT. Translating gives CASSLLGLGLGDTQYF.

The V gene is TRBV7-7, the J gene TRBJ2-1; 7 bases match TRBD1. V dropped 3 bases and J dropped 5; count of bases not matched to a gene: 1. This CDR3 is 13 amino acids long. Germline V gives CDR1 SSHAT, CDR2 FNYEAQ (reference sequence). CDR3 region: CASSLGTDNEQFF. The CDR3 nucleotides read TGTGCCAGCAGCTTGGGGACAGACAATGAGCAGTTCTTC.

This clone was seen only a few times. The chain links TRBV4-3 to TRBJ1-1; D is possibly TRBD1 (5 bases). The V end was cut by 4 bases, the J end by 6 bases, with 18 bases between. The germline V gene encodes CDR1 LGHNA and CDR2 YSLEER. The CDR3 length is 15 residues. CDR3 region: CASSLAGLPGPEAFF. In nucleotides, the CDR3 is TGCGCCAGCAGCCTCGCAGGGCTCCCGGGTCCTGAAGCTTTCTTT.

This sequence joins TRBV27 and TRBJ1-6, with unresolved D. V was trimmed by 8 bases and J by 7 bases, leaving 18 bases between them. The CDR3 length is 15 residues. CDR1 is MNHEY, CDR2 SMNVEV, per germline (reference sequence). In DNA, the CDR3 is TGTGCCAGCTCGCTAACTACGCGTGGGAATTCACCCCTCCACTTT. Translating it yields CASSLTTRGNSPLHF.

The chain joins TRBV2 to TRBJ2-7, with 9 nucleotides matching TRBD1. The trim removed 7 bases at V and 7 bases at J, leaving 8 bases unmatched. CDR1 and CDR2 (germline): SNHLY, FYNNEI. CDR3 length: 13 amino acids. CDR3 protein: CASNRQGVGEQYF. The CDR3 nucleotides are TGTGCCAGCAACCGACAGGGGGTGGGAGAGCAGTACTTC.

This rearrangement joins TRBV9 to TRBJ1-4; 8 bases match TRBD1. CDR3 length: 17 amino acids. After removal of 5 bases from V and 0 bases from J, the junction contained 9 bases not matched to a gene. Per the germline V gene, CDR1 is SGDLS and CDR2 is YYNGEE. CDR3 nucleotide sequence: TGTGCCAGCAGTCGGACGGGACAGGACGCAACTAATGAAAAACTGTTTTTT. Translated: CASSRTGQDATNEKLFF.

This clone was counted a single time. The V and J genes are TRBV29-1 and TRBJ1-5; possible D gene TRBD1, 5 bases. V lost 4 bases and J 4 bases, leaving 17 bases between the germline ends. Germline loops: CDR1 SQVTM, CDR2 ANQGSEA. CDR3 length: 15 residues. The CDR3 sequence is CSVGEGLSGNQPQHF. The DNA of the CDR3 is TGCAGCGTTGGGGAGGGACTCAGCGGTAATCAGCCCCAGCATTTT.

V usage is TRBV5-1 and J usage is TRBJ2-7, with 10 bases that match TRBD1. Per germline, CDR1 SGHRS and CDR2 YFSETQ. CDR3 size: 15 residues. V shed 4 bases, J shed 9 bases, and the junction held 13 bases outside the gene matches. The CDR3 sequence is CASSPVGQGSSLQYF. As DNA, the CDR3 is TGCGCCAGCAGCCCCGTGGGACAGGGGTCCTCTTTGCAGTACTTC. Variable domain in full (rest from reference TRBV5-1 and TRBJ2-7): KAGVTQTPRYLIKTRGQQVTLSCSPISGHRSVSWYQQTPGQGLQFLFEYFSETQRNKGNFPGRFSGRQFSNSRSEMNVSTLELGDSALYLCASSPVGQGSSLQYFGPGTRLTVT.

CDR3 DNA: TGTGCCAGCAGCTTATATGAGGGGGTTAAGCAGTACTTC. Translating it yields CASSLYEGVKQYF. The V call is TRBV7-8, the J call TRBJ2-7; D might be TRBD1 (6 bases). V was pared by 2 bases and J by 8 bases, with 13 bases between. The germline CDR1 and CDR2 sequences are SGHVS and FQNEAQ. The CDR3 length is 13 residues.